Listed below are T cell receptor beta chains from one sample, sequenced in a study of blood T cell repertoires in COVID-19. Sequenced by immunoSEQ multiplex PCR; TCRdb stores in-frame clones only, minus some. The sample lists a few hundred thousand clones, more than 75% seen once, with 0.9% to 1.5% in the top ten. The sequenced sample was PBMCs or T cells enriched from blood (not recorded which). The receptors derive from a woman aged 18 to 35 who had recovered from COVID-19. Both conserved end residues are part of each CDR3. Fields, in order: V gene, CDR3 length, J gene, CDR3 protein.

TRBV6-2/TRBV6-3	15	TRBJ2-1	CASSQLAGGRNEQFF
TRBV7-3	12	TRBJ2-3	CASSLERGTQYF
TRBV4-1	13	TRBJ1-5	CASSQEEDQPQHF
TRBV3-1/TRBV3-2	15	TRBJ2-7	CASSARTGYPYEQYF
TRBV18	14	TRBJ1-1	CASSPQGEGAEAFF
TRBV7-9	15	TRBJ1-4	CASSPHRVEFMELFF
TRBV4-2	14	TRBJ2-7	CASSQGLESYEQYF
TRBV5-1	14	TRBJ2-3	CASSLAVRADTQYF
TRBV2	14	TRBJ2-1	CASSDGYRREEQFF
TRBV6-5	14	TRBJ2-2	CASRGTGYTGELFF
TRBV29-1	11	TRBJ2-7	CSVYRGIEQYF
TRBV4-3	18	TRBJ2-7	CASSQDGAWTGPFYEQYF
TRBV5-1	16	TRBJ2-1	CASSSGGGGAFDEQFF
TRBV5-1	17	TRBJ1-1	CASSWRGGADMNTEAFF
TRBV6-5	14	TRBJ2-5	CAADRVGGQETQYF